The rows below give T cell receptor beta chains drawn from one sample of a study of blood T cell repertoires in COVID-19. The repertoire was sequenced with immunoSEQ multiplex PCR; TCRdb's copy has only in-frame clones and lacks some. Of over 60,000 clones listed, approximately 84% are singletons. Source material: peripheral blood. Receptors originate from a man aged 70 or older with active or convalescent COVID-19. The CDR3 runs from the conserved cysteine through the conserved F or W. The order of the fields is D gene, J gene, V gene, clone size, CDR3 DNA, CDR3 protein. A D gene is named only where the DNA matches it firmly. Size values are once, few and many counts, or a class for expanded clones, and some rows have none.

D gene: .; J gene: TRBJ1-2; V gene: TRBV29-1; clone size: once; CDR3 DNA: TGCAGCGTTGGGGGCAGGGGCAACTATGGCTACACCTTC; CDR3 protein: CSVGGRGNYGYTF
D gene: .; J gene: TRBJ1-2; V gene: TRBV29-1; clone size: .; CDR3 DNA: TGCAGCGTACAGGGTAACTATGGCTACACCTTC; CDR3 protein: CSVQGNYGYTF
D gene: TRBD1; J gene: TRBJ1-4; V gene: TRBV3-1/TRBV3-2; clone size: .; CDR3 DNA: TGTGCCAGCAGCCAGGGGACAGGGTATTCTGAAAAACTGTTTTTT; CDR3 protein: CASSQGTGYSEKLFF
D gene: .; J gene: TRBJ2-1; V gene: TRBV18; clone size: .; CDR3 DNA: TGTGCCAGCTCACCGATAGTACTCGACTCCTACAATGAGCAGTTCTTC; CDR3 protein: CASSPIVLDSYNEQFF
D gene: .; J gene: TRBJ1-5; V gene: TRBV4-1; clone size: .; CDR3 DNA: TGCGCCAGCAGCCAAGAGTGGTTGGCTTCGAGCAATCAGCCCCAGCATTTT; CDR3 protein: CASSQEWLASSNQPQHF
D gene: .; J gene: TRBJ2-7; V gene: TRBV3-1/TRBV3-2; clone size: .; CDR3 DNA: TGTGCCAGCAGCCAAGTCGGGTACGAGCAGTACTTC; CDR3 protein: CASSQVGYEQYF
D gene: TRBD1; J gene: TRBJ1-2; V gene: TRBV28; clone size: .; CDR3 DNA: TGTGCCAGCAGTCCCGCGAGACAGGGAAATGGCTACACCTTC; CDR3 protein: CASSPARQGNGYTF
D gene: .; J gene: TRBJ2-1; V gene: TRBV11-2; clone size: .; CDR3 DNA: TGTGCCAGCAGCGATCGGCGAGGCGCCTACAATGAGCAGTTCTTC; CDR3 protein: CASSDRRGAYNEQFF
D gene: .; J gene: TRBJ1-2; V gene: TRBV3-1/TRBV3-2; clone size: .; CDR3 DNA: TGTGCCAGCAGCCAAGACGGTAGGAGACAGGCGAAAAACTATGGCTACACCTTC; CDR3 protein: CASSQDGRRQAKNYGYTF
D gene: TRBD2; J gene: TRBJ2-1; V gene: TRBV28; clone size: few; CDR3 DNA: TGTGCCAGCAGTCCCCCTAGCGGGAGGGCCCATGAGCAGTTCTTC; CDR3 protein: CASSPPSGRAHEQFF
D gene: TRBD2; J gene: TRBJ2-5; V gene: TRBV28; clone size: few; CDR3 DNA: TGTGCCAGCAGTTTATGGGTCGGGACTACCGAAGAGACCCAGTACTTC; CDR3 protein: CASSLWVGTTEETQYF
D gene: TRBD1; J gene: TRBJ1-5; V gene: TRBV18; clone size: .; CDR3 DNA: TGTGCCAGCTCAGTTGGGACAGGAAATCAGCCCCAGCATTTT; CDR3 protein: CASSVGTGNQPQHF
D gene: .; J gene: TRBJ1-4; V gene: TRBV21-1; clone size: .; CDR3 DNA: TGTGCCAGCAGCAAAAGGCGGCAGGGTTTCGAAAAACTGTTTTTT; CDR3 protein: CASSKRRQGFEKLFF
D gene: TRBD1; J gene: TRBJ2-5; V gene: TRBV28; clone size: .; CDR3 DNA: TGTGCCAGCAGTCCCTATACAGGGGGAGAGACCCAGTACTTC; CDR3 protein: CASSPYTGGETQYF
D gene: TRBD2; J gene: TRBJ2-1; V gene: TRBV30; clone size: .; CDR3 DNA: TGTGCCTGCGGTGTGTCTAGCGGATCGGTTGAGCAGTTCTTC; CDR3 protein: CACGVSSGSVEQFF
D gene: .; J gene: TRBJ2-5; V gene: TRBV19; clone size: .; CDR3 DNA: TGTGCCAGTAGTGGCACAGTGGGGCGGGAGACCCAGTACTTC; CDR3 protein: CASSGTVGRETQYF
D gene: .; J gene: TRBJ2-5; V gene: TRBV7-2; clone size: .; CDR3 DNA: TGTGCCAGCAGCTTGGATTACAGGGTCCGTCGTGGGACCCAGTACTTC; CDR3 protein: CASSLDYRVRRGTQYF
D gene: .; J gene: TRBJ1-2; V gene: TRBV6-5; clone size: .; CDR3 DNA: TGTGCCAGCAGTTACGGCGGGGTGACCTATGGCTACACCTTC; CDR3 protein: CASSYGGVTYGYTF
D gene: .; J gene: TRBJ1-2; V gene: TRBV28; clone size: .; CDR3 DNA: TGTGCCAGCAGCTCCTTAGGGACAATCTATGGCTACACCTTC; CDR3 protein: CASSSLGTIYGYTF
D gene: .; J gene: TRBJ2-1; V gene: TRBV7-3; clone size: .; CDR3 DNA: TGTGCCAGCAGCTTAGGCGCTAGCTACAATGAGCAGTTCTTC; CDR3 protein: CASSLGASYNEQFF
D gene: .; J gene: TRBJ1-1; V gene: TRBV27; clone size: .; CDR3 DNA: TGTGCCAGCAGTTTCTCAACGGGTAATCGGATCACTGAAGCTTTCTTT; CDR3 protein: CASSFSTGNRITEAFF
D gene: TRBD1; J gene: TRBJ2-3; V gene: TRBV25-1; clone size: once; CDR3 DNA: TGTGCCAGCAGTGACCACCAGGGGGCAGATACGCAGTATTTT; CDR3 protein: CASSDHQGADTQYF
D gene: TRBD1; J gene: TRBJ1-4; V gene: TRBV9; clone size: .; CDR3 DNA: TGTGCCAGCAGCGTACAGGGGGCTGGTGAAAAACTGTTTTTT; CDR3 protein: CASSVQGAGEKLFF
D gene: TRBD2; J gene: TRBJ2-1; V gene: TRBV2; clone size: .; CDR3 DNA: TGTGCCAGCAGTCCTCGCCCTGGAGCGGGAAACTACAATGAGCAGTTCTTC; CDR3 protein: CASSPRPGAGNYNEQFF
D gene: TRBD2; J gene: TRBJ2-5; V gene: TRBV2; clone size: .; CDR3 DNA: TGTGCCAGCAGAGCGACTAGCGGTCCGGAGACCCAGTACTTC; CDR3 protein: CASRATSGPETQYF
D gene: TRBD2; J gene: TRBJ2-2; V gene: TRBV7-9; clone size: few; CDR3 DNA: TGTGCCAGCAGCTTCCCCGAGGGACTAGCGGGAGTTAACACCGGGGAGCTGTTTTTT; CDR3 protein: CASSFPEGLAGVNTGELFF
D gene: TRBD2; J gene: TRBJ2-7; V gene: TRBV3-1/TRBV3-2; clone size: .; CDR3 DNA: TGTGCCAGCAGCCAAGGAACGGGACTAGCGGGAGGGGAGCAGTACTTC; CDR3 protein: CASSQGTGLAGGEQYF
D gene: .; J gene: TRBJ2-2; V gene: TRBV24-1; clone size: .; CDR3 DNA: TGTGCCACCAGTGACCTGGTACAGGACACCGGGGAGCTGTTTTTT; CDR3 protein: CATSDLVQDTGELFF
D gene: TRBD2; J gene: TRBJ2-7; V gene: TRBV18; clone size: .; CDR3 DNA: TGTGCCAGCTCGGCGGGAGGGTACGAGCAGTACTTC; CDR3 protein: CASSAGGYEQYF
D gene: .; J gene: TRBJ1-5; V gene: TRBV2; clone size: .; CDR3 DNA: TGTGCCAGCAGTGGGTGGGGGGGCAATCAGCCCCAGCATTTT; CDR3 protein: CASSGWGGNQPQHF
D gene: .; J gene: TRBJ2-1; V gene: TRBV2; clone size: .; CDR3 DNA: TGTGCCAGCAGGGGGGGACGGTCCTACAATGAGCAGTTCTTC; CDR3 protein: CASRGGRSYNEQFF
D gene: TRBD1; J gene: TRBJ2-1; V gene: TRBV18; clone size: .; CDR3 DNA: TGTGCCAGCTCACGAAACGGACAGGCCATCTACAATGAGCAGTTCTTC; CDR3 protein: CASSRNGQAIYNEQFF
D gene: .; J gene: TRBJ1-4; V gene: TRBV30; clone size: .; CDR3 DNA: TGTGCCTGGAGTGTATCTTCGGTTGGTGAAAAACTGTTTTTT; CDR3 protein: CAWSVSSVGEKLFF
D gene: .; J gene: TRBJ1-1; V gene: TRBV2; clone size: .; CDR3 DNA: TGTGCCAGCAGTGAATGGGGGGGCCCGAACACTGAAGCTTTCTTT; CDR3 protein: CASSEWGGPNTEAFF
D gene: .; J gene: TRBJ1-1; V gene: TRBV11-3; clone size: .; CDR3 DNA: TGTGCCAGCAGCTTAGATCCGACGGCGGGTGCTTTCTTT; CDR3 protein: CASSLDPTAGAFF
D gene: .; J gene: TRBJ1-1; V gene: TRBV5-1; clone size: .; CDR3 DNA: TGCGCCAGCTACATGGGCGCTGAAGCTTTCTTT; CDR3 protein: CASYMGAEAFF
D gene: TRBD2; J gene: TRBJ2-7; V gene: TRBV10-3; clone size: .; CDR3 DNA: TGTGCCATCAGCCAACTAGCGGGAGAGTCCTACGAGCAGTACTTC; CDR3 protein: CAISQLAGESYEQYF
D gene: TRBD2; J gene: TRBJ2-7; V gene: TRBV18; clone size: once; CDR3 DNA: TGTGCCAGCTCCCCCACTAGCGGGGAGCAGTACTTC; CDR3 protein: CASSPTSGEQYF
D gene: .; J gene: TRBJ2-6; V gene: TRBV28; clone size: .; CDR3 DNA: TGTGCCAGCAGTTTGAGGGTCGGATACTCTGGGGCCAACGTCCTGACTTTC; CDR3 protein: CASSLRVGYSGANVLTF
D gene: .; J gene: TRBJ2-1; V gene: TRBV15; clone size: .; CDR3 DNA: TGTGCCACCAGCAGTCTAATTAATGAGCAGTTCTTC; CDR3 protein: CATSSLINEQFF
D gene: TRBD2; J gene: TRBJ2-5; V gene: TRBV7-9; clone size: .; CDR3 DNA: TGTGCCAGCAGCTTACTAGCGGGCCAGACCCAGTACTTC; CDR3 protein: CASSLLAGQTQYF
D gene: .; J gene: TRBJ1-1; V gene: TRBV11-2; clone size: .; CDR3 DNA: TGTGCCAGCAACCCTCTATTGCGGGCCGCGAACACTGAAGCTTTCTTT; CDR3 protein: CASNPLLRAANTEAFF
D gene: .; J gene: TRBJ1-2; V gene: TRBV30; clone size: .; CDR3 DNA: TGTGCCTGGAGAGGGAGCGCGACGTATGGCTACACCTTC; CDR3 protein: CAWRGSATYGYTF
D gene: .; J gene: TRBJ1-1; V gene: TRBV19; clone size: .; CDR3 DNA: TGTGCCAGTAGTGTAACCAGGGAGGTTAACACTGAAGCTTTCTTT; CDR3 protein: CASSVTREVNTEAFF
D gene: .; J gene: TRBJ2-1; V gene: TRBV11-3; clone size: .; CDR3 DNA: TGTGCCAGCAGCCGGGGAAGGAACAATGAGCAGTTCTTC; CDR3 protein: CASSRGRNNEQFF
D gene: .; J gene: TRBJ2-7; V gene: TRBV30; clone size: .; CDR3 DNA: TGTGCCTGGAGTAGAAATACAGGGAGTGCCGAGCAGTACTTC; CDR3 protein: CAWSRNTGSAEQYF
D gene: .; J gene: TRBJ1-1; V gene: TRBV2; clone size: .; CDR3 DNA: TGTGCCAGCAGTGATTTGGGCCTTGAAGCTTTCTTT; CDR3 protein: CASSDLGLEAFF
D gene: TRBD1; J gene: TRBJ1-1; V gene: TRBV18; clone size: once; CDR3 DNA: TGTGCCAGCTCACCAATTGAGGGGGCTCACACTGAAGCTTTCTTT; CDR3 protein: CASSPIEGAHTEAFF
D gene: .; J gene: TRBJ1-5; V gene: TRBV10-3; clone size: once; CDR3 DNA: TGTGCCATCAGTGAGTCCCCTACTCAGCCCCAGCATTTT; CDR3 protein: CAISESPTQPQHF
D gene: .; J gene: TRBJ2-2; V gene: TRBV4-3; clone size: .; CDR3 DNA: TGCGCCAGCAGCCAATATTTCGTAGGGGGTAACACCGGGGAGCTGTTTTTT; CDR3 protein: CASSQYFVGGNTGELFF
D gene: TRBD1; J gene: TRBJ1-4; V gene: TRBV7-9; clone size: .; CDR3 DNA: TGTGCCAGCAGCGACGGGACAGACAATGAAAAACTGTTTTTT; CDR3 protein: CASSDGTDNEKLFF
D gene: .; J gene: TRBJ2-5; V gene: TRBV5-1; clone size: .; CDR3 DNA: TGCGCCAGCAGCAGTTCAGGGGTTGGAGAGACCCAGTACTTC; CDR3 protein: CASSSSGVGETQYF
D gene: .; J gene: TRBJ1-2; V gene: TRBV9; clone size: .; CDR3 DNA: TGTGCCAGCAGCCCTACGACGGGGTATGGTGGCTACACCTTC; CDR3 protein: CASSPTTGYGGYTF